Below, one TCR beta chain is given with its context. These data belong to a study of blood T cell repertoires in COVID-19. Study-level background: T cells, B-cell-depleted T cells, or PBMCs supplied cDNA or gDNA.

Original data processing: Amplifying reference gene primers gave estimates of nucleated cell counts. TCRdb's copy holds only in-frame clones and misses some; the assay was immunoSEQ multiplex PCR. That table gives V, J and clone size, and the DNA gave D and trimming. The sample carries about 110,000 clones, roughly 88% recorded once. The CDR3 is 13 residues long. Trimming removed 6 bases from V and 6 bases from J, with 14 bases in between. Germline CDR1 and CDR2: MDHEN and SYDVKM. The source of this sequence is a woman between 50 and 59 years old with active or convalescent COVID-19. This chain joins TRBV28 and TRBJ1-2; D might be TRBD1 (5 bases). The specimen was peripheral blood. Here the CDR3 reads CASSPGGGDGYTF. CDR3 bases: TGTGCCAGCAGCCCGGGGGGGGGAGATGGCTACACCTTC.